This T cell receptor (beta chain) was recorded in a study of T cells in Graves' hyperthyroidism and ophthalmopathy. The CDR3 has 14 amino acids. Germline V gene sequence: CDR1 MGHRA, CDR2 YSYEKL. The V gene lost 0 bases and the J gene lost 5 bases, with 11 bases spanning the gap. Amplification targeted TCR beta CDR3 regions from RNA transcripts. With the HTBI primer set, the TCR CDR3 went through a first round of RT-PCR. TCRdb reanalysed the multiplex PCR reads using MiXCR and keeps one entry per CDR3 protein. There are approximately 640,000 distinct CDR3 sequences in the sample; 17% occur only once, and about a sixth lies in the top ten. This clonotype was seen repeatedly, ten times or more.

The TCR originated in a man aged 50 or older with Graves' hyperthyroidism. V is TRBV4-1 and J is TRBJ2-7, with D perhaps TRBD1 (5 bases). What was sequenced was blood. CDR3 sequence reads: CASSQDRQNDEQYF. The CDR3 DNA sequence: TGCGCCAGCAGCCAAGATCGACAGAACGACGAGCAGTACTTC.